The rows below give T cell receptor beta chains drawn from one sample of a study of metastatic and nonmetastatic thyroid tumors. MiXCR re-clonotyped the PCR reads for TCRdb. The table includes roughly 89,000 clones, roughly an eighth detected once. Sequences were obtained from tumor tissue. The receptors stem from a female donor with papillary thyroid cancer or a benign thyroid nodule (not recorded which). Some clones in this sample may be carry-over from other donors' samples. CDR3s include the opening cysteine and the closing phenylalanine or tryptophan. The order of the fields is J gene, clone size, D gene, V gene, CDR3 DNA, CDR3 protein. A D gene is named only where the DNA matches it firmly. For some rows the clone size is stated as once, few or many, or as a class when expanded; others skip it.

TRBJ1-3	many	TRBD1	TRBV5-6	TGTGCCAGCAGCTGGGAGTCCGACAGGGAGGGAAACACCATATATTTT	CASSWESDREGNTIYF
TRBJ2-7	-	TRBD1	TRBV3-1	TGTGCCAGCTCCTGGGGACAGTCCTCCTACGAGCAGTACTTC	CASSWGQSSYEQYF
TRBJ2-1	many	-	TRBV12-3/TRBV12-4	TGTGCCAGCAGTTTCCAGGGGGGAGGTGAGCAGTTCTTC	CASSFQGGGEQFF
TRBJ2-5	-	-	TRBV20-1	TGCAGTGCTAGAGACCAGAGTCAGGGGACCCAGTACTTC	CSARDQSQGTQYF
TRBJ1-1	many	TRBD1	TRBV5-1	TGCGCCAGCAGCTTGGCCGGACAGGGGGCGACCACTGAAGCTTTCTTT	CASSLAGQGATTEAFF
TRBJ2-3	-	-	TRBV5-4	TGTGCCAGCAGCTCCGGGGGAGGGGGAAGCACATATACGCAGTATTTT	CASSSGGGGSTYTQYF
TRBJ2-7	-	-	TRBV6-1	TGTGCCAGCAGTGGAGGTGGACAGTTTTATAGCTCCTACGAGCAGTACTTC	CASSGGGQFYSSYEQYF
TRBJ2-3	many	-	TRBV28	TGTGCCAGCACCCTTCGAGGCAGTACCAGCACAGATACGCAGTATTTT	CASTLRGSTSTDTQYF
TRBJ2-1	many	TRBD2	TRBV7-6	TGTGCCAGCAGCTTGGCGGGAGGAGGGAATGAGCAGTTCTTC	CASSLAGGGNEQFF
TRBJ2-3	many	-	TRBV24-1	TGTGCCACCAGTGATTTAAACACAGATACGCAGTATTTT	CATSDLNTDTQYF
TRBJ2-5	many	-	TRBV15	TGTGCCACCAGCAGATCCCGGCGGATGGGGGAGACCCAGTACTTC	CATSRSRRMGETQYF
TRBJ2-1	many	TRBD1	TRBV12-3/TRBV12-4	TGTGCCAGCAGACCACACAACCCCGGGACAGGGGCCTACAATGAGCAGTTCTTC	CASRPHNPGTGAYNEQFF
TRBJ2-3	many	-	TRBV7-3	TGTGCCAGCAGCCCGTCTATCGGGGACCCTCTGACAGATACGCAGTATTTT	CASSPSIGDPLTDTQYF
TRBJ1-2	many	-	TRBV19	TGTGCCAGTAGCACACCAGACAGGCCTTATGGCTACACCTTC	CASSTPDRPYGYTF
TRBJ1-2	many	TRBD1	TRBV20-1	TGCAGTGCTAAACAGGGGGACGGCTATGGCTACACCTTC	CSAKQGDGYGYTF
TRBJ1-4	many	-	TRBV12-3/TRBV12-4	TGTGCCAGCAGTTACAGGGTAGCTAATGAAAAACTGTTTTTT	CASSYRVANEKLFF
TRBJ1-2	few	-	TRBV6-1	TGTGCCAGCAGTGAAGTTGGCATCGGGTCGTACTATGGCTACACCTTC	CASSEVGIGSYYGYTF
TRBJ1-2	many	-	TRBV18	TGTGCCAGCTCACCTGGCAGGAATTATGGCTACACCTTC	CASSPGRNYGYTF
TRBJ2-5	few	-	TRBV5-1	TGCGCCAGCAGCTCTTCCGAAGAGACCCAGTACTTC	CASSSSEETQYF
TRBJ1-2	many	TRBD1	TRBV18	TGTGCCAGCACGGGACAGGCTAACTATGGCTACACCTTC	CASTGQANYGYTF
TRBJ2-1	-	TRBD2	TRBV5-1	TGTGCCAGCAGCTCTGGGACTACCCCGTCCTACAATGAGCAGTTCTTC	CASSSGTTPSYNEQFF
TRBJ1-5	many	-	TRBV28	TGTGCCAGCATCCAGGGAGGTCAGCCCCAGCATTTT	CASIQGGQPQHF
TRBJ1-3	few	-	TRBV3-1	TGTGCCAGCAGCCACCTCGAGGGTGTCTCTGGAAACACCATATATTTT	CASSHLEGVSGNTIYF
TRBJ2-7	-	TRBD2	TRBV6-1	TGTGCCAGCAGTGACTTAGCGGGAGGGCCTTACGAGCAGTACTTC	CASSDLAGGPYEQYF
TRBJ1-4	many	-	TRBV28	TGTGCCAGCAGCCAGACAGGCGGGAATGAAAAACTGTTTTTT	CASSQTGGNEKLFF
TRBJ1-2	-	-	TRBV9	TGTGCCAGCAGCGTAGAGGAGGACCCCACCTGGGGTGGCTACACCTTC	CASSVEEDPTWGGYTF
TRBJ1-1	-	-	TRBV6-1	TGTGCCAGCAGTGAAAGACAGGTGAACACTGAAGCTTTCTTT	CASSERQVNTEAFF
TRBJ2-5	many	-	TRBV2	TGTGCCAGCGGAACGGGGATGGAGACCCAGTACTTC	CASGTGMETQYF
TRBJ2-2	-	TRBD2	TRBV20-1	TGCAGTGCTAGGGTGATTACTAGCGGGAGGTTGGGCACCTGTGAGCTGTTTTTT	CSARVITSGRLGTCELFF
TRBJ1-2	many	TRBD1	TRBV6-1	TGTGCCATCCGGGACAGCCTTTATGGCTACACCTTC	CAIRDSLYGYTF
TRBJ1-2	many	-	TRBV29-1	TGCAGCGTTCTTTCTAACTATGGCTACACCTTC	CSVLSNYGYTF
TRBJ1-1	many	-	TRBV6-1	TGTGCCAGCAGGAGGCAAACGGCATACACTGAAGCTTTCTTT	CASRRQTAYTEAFF
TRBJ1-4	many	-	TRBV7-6	TGTGCCAGCAGCCCGACGGACCTTAGGGATGAAAAACTGTTTTTT	CASSPTDLRDEKLFF
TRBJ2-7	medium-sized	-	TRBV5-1	TGCGCCAGCAGCCTCCCGGGGTTAGGCTCCTACGAGCAGTACTTC	CASSLPGLGSYEQYF
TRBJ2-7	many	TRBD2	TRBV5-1	TGCGCCAGCAGCTTAACTAGCGGGAGTACCTACGAGCAGTACTTC	CASSLTSGSTYEQYF
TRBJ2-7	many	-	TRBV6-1	TGTGCCACCAAGGACAGAGTCTACGAGCAGTACTTC	CATKDRVYEQYF
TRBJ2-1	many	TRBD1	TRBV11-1	TGTGCCAGCAGCCGAGGACAGGGTAATGAGCAGTTCTTC	CASSRGQGNEQFF
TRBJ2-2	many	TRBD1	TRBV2	TGTGCCAGCAGAGACACAGGGGGCGCGATCGGGGAGCTGTTTTTT	CASRDTGGAIGELFF
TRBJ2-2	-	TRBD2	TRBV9	TGTGCCAGCAGCGCCGGGACTAGCGGGAACACCGGGGAGCTGTTTTTT	CASSAGTSGNTGELFF
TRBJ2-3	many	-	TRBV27	TGTGCCAGCCTTGGACCCCAAACAGGGAAGTTTACAGATACGCAGTATTTT	CASLGPQTGKFTDTQYF
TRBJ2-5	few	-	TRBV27	TGTGTCAGCATTTACCGGGAAGGAGAGACCCAGTACTTC	CVSIYREGETQYF
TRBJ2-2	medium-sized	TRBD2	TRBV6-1	TGTGCCAGCAGGCAAACTAGCGGGAGGGTTGACACCGGGGAGCTGTTTTTT	CASRQTSGRVDTGELFF
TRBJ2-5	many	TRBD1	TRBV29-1	TGCAGCGGAGGACAGGGGGAATCCCAAGAGACCCAGTACTTC	CSGGQGESQETQYF
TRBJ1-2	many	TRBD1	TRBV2	TGTGCCAGCGGCAACTCAGGGGGTAGGGACTACACCTTC	CASGNSGGRDYTF
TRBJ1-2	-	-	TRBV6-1	TGTGCCAGCAGCCCCGGCCTGACCGCTGCTAACTATGGCTACACCTTC	CASSPGLTAANYGYTF
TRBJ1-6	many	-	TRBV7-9	TGTGCCAGCAGCCCCGGGGCGCCTAATTCACCCCTCCACTTT	CASSPGAPNSPLHF
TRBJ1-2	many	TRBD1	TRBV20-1	TGCAGTGCTAGGGGACAGAACTATGGCTACACCTTC	CSARGQNYGYTF